This T cell receptor beta chain was found in a study of blood T cell repertoires in COVID-19. As for the study in general: The origin of the acute and convalescent COVID-19 samples was the United States, Italy and Spain. Nucleic acid was either cDNA or gDNA, and it came from T cells, B-cell-depleted T cells, or PBMCs.

Methods used by the authors: Reference gene primers were amplified, and this amplification served to estimate nucleated cell counts. The table came from immunoSEQ multiplex PCR; TCRdb's copy has only in-frame clones and leaves some out. V, J and clone size derive from that table, while D and trimming were established from the DNA sequence. Of 70,000 or so clones in the sample, about 84% were seen once. The V gene's germline CDR1 is LNHDA and CDR2 SQIVND (reference sequence). V lost 3 bases and J lost 3; bases outside the gene matches: 4. The CDR3 length is 16 residues. This sequence originates from a human donor in a cohort sampled during active COVID-19. The specimen was peripheral blood. J is TRBJ2-3 and V is TRBV19; TRBD2 agrees at 12 bases. The CDR3 DNA is TGTGCCAGTAGTATGACTAGCGGGAGCGGTACAGATACGCAGTATTTT. It specifies CASSMTSGSGTDTQYF.